This TCR beta chain was sequenced during a study of blood T cell repertoires in COVID-19. Under the authors' procedure: The authors estimated nucleated cell counts from reference gene primer amplification. Profiling relied on immunoSEQ multiplex PCR, and the TCRdb table lists in-frame clones only, not all of them. V, J and clone size reflect that table, while D and trimming were determined from the DNA. The table records tens of thousands of clones, roughly 85% of them present only once. The count of this clone is one. The V gene's germline CDR1 is SGDLS and CDR2 YYNGEE. The CDR3 sequence is 14 residues long. The V gene lost 4 bases and the J gene lost 8 bases, with 16 bases spanning the gap.

This TCR was sampled from a man younger than 40 with acute or convalescent COVID-19. The chain is built from TRBV9 and TRBJ1-3, with D perhaps TRBD1 (5 bases). Input material: peripheral blood. This CDR3 reads CASSNRALGDTIYF. The CDR3, as DNA: TGTGCCAGCAGCAACCGGGCCTTAGGGGACACCATATATTTT.